This T cell receptor beta chain was obtained from a study of identical twins. This clonotype showed up many times. V lost 4 bases and J 6 bases, leaving 17 bases between the germline ends. Per the germline V gene, CDR1 is SGDLS and CDR2 is YYNGEE. CDR3 length equals 15 residues. TCRdb analysed the 5' RACE reads with MiXCR anew, one entry per CDR3 protein. The sample has more than 350,000 distinct CDR3 sequences; 7% to 9.5% are singletons. The chain joins TRBV9 to TRBJ2-1; D call uncertain. Sequenced sample: naive T cells sorted from blood. This clonotype originated in a woman aged 50 to 60 in good health. In DNA form, the CDR3 reads TGTGCCAGCAGCAAAAGAGGCCTCCTAGTCAATGAGCAGTTCTTC. Translation gives CASSKRGLLVNEQFF.